The 4 T cell receptor beta chains listed next were all sequenced from one sample in a study of CD8 T cells in ankylosing spondylitis. TCRdb passed the 5' RACE reads through MiXCR, listing each CDR3 protein once. Here the sample spans around 300,000 distinct CDR3 sequences, roughly 14% being singletons. Sequenced material: blood, either unsorted or a sorted T cell fraction (not recorded which). Receptors originate from a male donor with ankylosing spondylitis or in good health (not recorded which).

This chain joins TRBV30 and TRBJ2-1, with 8 bases fitting TRBD1. This CDR3 comprises 17 residues. J was trimmed by 1 base and V by 0 bases; bases with no gene match: 8. CDR1 and CDR2 (germline): GTSNPN, SVGIG (reference sequence). CDR3 sequence reads: CAWSVPRTGRSYNEQFF. CDR3 nucleotide sequence: TGTGCCTGGAGTGTACCCCGGACAGGGAGATCCTACAATGAGCAGTTCTTC.

This chain joins TRBV5-1 and TRBJ2-3, with D possibly matching TRBD1 (5 bases). Looked up from germline, CDR1 is SGHRS and CDR2 is YFSETQ. Between the trimmed V and J ends, which lost 8 bases and 5 bases, there was a span of 9 bases. CDR3 length equals 11 residues. This chain's CDR3 is CASGDRDTQYF. Written as DNA, the CDR3 is TGCGCCAGTGGAGACAGAGATACGCAGTATTTT.

This clonotype was seen a handful of times. The CDR3: CASSLNGRPPARTDTQYF. CDR3 bases: TGTGCCAGCAGCTTAAATGGTCGACCTCCAGCTCGTACAGATACGCAGTATTTT. The chain has TRBV11-2 and TRBJ2-3; D is uncertain. The germline V and J ends were trimmed by 2 bases and 3 bases, with 21 bases remaining between them. This CDR3 has 18 residues. Per the germline V gene, CDR1 is SGHAT and CDR2 is FQNNGV. The variable domain in full, with the rest retrieved from reference TRBV11-2 and TRBJ2-3, is EAGVAQSPRYKIIEKRQSVAFWCNPISGHATLYWYQQILGQGPKLLIQFQNNGVVDDSQLPKDRFSAERLKGVDSTLKIQPAKLEDSAVYLCASSLNGRPPARTDTQYFGPGTRLTVL.

J is TRBJ2-5 and V is TRBV5-1, with D maybe TRBD2 (5 bases). The CDR3 runs to 17 residues. Trimming pared 6 bases from V and 3 bases from J, leaving 24 bases between. Germline CDR1 and CDR2: SGHRS and YFSETQ. CDR3 in DNA: TGCGCCAGCACACAAAACCAGGCGGACTCCTGGGAAGAGACCCAGTACTTC. This translates into CASTQNQADSWEETQYF.